This TCR beta chain comes out of a study of cytomegalovirus exposure and HLA in healthy donors. In nominal health when sampled, donors likely had unrecorded immune exposures nonetheless. Germline CDR1 MNHEY, CDR2 SMNVEV (reference sequence). The CDR3 covers 15 residues. Trimming at V came to 4 bases and at J to 1 base, leaving 5 bases not matched to a gene. In the PCR, 60 Vbeta and 13 Jbeta primers were used. Using immunoSEQ multiplex PCR, the repertoire was profiled, and TCRdb retains in-frame clones only, with some absent. The data contain more than 150,000 clones, about 90% of them singletons. The rearrangement joins TRBV27 to TRBJ2-5, with TRBD2 matching over 8 bases. The clonotype was recovered from a girl under three years old in good health and CMV-seronegative. Input material: PBMCs. The CDR3 coding sequence is TGTGCCAGCAGTTCTATAGCGGGACCCCAAGAGACCCAGTACTTC. This translates into CASSSIAGPQETQYF.